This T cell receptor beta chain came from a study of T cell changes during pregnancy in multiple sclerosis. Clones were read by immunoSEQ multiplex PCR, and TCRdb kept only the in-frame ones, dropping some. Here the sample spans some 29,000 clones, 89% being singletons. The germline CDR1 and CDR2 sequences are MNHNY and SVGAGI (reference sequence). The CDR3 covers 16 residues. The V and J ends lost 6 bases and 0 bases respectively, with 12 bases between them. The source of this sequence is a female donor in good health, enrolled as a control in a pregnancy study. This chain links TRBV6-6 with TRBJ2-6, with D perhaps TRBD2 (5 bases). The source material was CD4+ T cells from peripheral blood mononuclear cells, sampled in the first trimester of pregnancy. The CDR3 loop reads CASRGRTSSGANVLTF. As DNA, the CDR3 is TGTGCCAGCAGGGGTAGAACTAGCTCTGGGGCCAACGTCCTGACTTTC.